This TCR beta chain was identified in a study of blood T cell repertoires in COVID-19. Repertoires were generated with immunoSEQ multiplex PCR, while TCRdb's copy carries only in-frame clones and drops some. The sample carries about 200,000 clones, 75% to 90% recorded once. Recruits, aged roughly 18 to 95 years, lived in 24 US areas. Assignments of participants to cohorts depended upon their own reported clinical history. Germline CDR1 is SGHAT and CDR2 is FQNNGV. V was pared by 4 bases and J by 2 bases, with 17 bases between. The CDR3 consists of 16 residues. This chain uses TRBV11-2 with TRBJ2-5, with a tentative D call TRBD2 (7 bases). What was sequenced was PBMCs or T cells enriched from blood (not recorded which). This TCR derives from a man aged 25-45 years who had recovered from COVID-19. CDR3 in amino acids: CASSSGLQGDQETQYF. CDR3 in DNA: TGTGCCAGCAGCTCGGGACTACAGGGAGATCAAGAGACCCAGTACTTC.